What follows are 25 T cell receptor beta chains derived from one specimen sequenced in a study of blood T cell repertoires in COVID-19. The method was immunoSEQ multiplex PCR; TCRdb's version includes in-frame clones alone and lacks a portion of them. The sample has about 480,000 clones, 70% to 90% seen once. The sequencing sample was made of PBMCs or T cells enriched from blood (not recorded which). The receptors were gathered from a woman between 40 and 50 years old who had recovered from COVID-19.

V and J are TRBV7-2 and TRBJ2-1; 9 positions agree with TRBD2. CDR3 size: 16 residues. With 5 bases clipped from V and 2 bases from J, the junction kept 7 bases outside the gene matches. The germline gives CDR1 SGHTA, CDR2 FQGNSA. This CDR3 is CASSGPAGGAYNEQFF. The CDR3, as DNA: TGTGCCAGCAGCGGGCCTGCGGGAGGGGCCTACAATGAGCAGTTCTTC.

This rearrangement joins TRBV19 to TRBJ2-4; TRBD2 might be the D (6 bases). CDR3 size: 19 residues. Looked up from germline, CDR1 is LNHDA and CDR2 is SQIVND (reference sequence). The V gene lost 4 bases and the J gene lost 0 bases, with 22 bases spanning the gap. The CDR3 protein is CASSTLRASDMIAKNIQYF. DNA for the CDR3: TGTGCCAGTAGTACCCTTAGGGCTAGCGATATGATAGCCAAAAACATTCAGTACTTC. Full variable domain (remainder filled in from reference TRBV19 and TRBJ2-4): DGGITQSPKYLFRKEGQNVTLSCEQNLNHDAMYWYRQDPGQGLRLIYYSQIVNDFQKGDIAEGYSVSREKKESFPLTVTSAQKNPTAFYLCASSTLRASDMIAKNIQYFGAGTRLSVL.

V gene TRBV6-2 or TRBV6-3 combines with J gene TRBJ2-5, with 10 bases that match TRBD2. V trimming: 0 bases; J trimming: 5 bases; junction bases outside the gene matches: 3. The CDR3 extends over 15 amino acids. Germline CDR1 reads MNHEY; CDR2 reads SVGEGT. CDR3 loop: CASSYSLAGWETQYF. The CDR3 DNA reads TGTGCCAGCAGTTACTCACTAGCGGGATGGGAGACCCAGTACTTC.

The gene calls are TRBV7-6 and TRBJ1-3; 10 bases line up with TRBD1. There are 15 residues in the CDR3. After removal of 5 bases from V and 2 bases from J, the junction contained 3 bases not matched to a gene. Looked up from germline, CDR1 is SGHVS and CDR2 is FNYEAQ. CDR3 loop: CASSVTGGTGNTIYF. CDR3 bases: TGTGCCAGCAGCGTGACAGGGGGCACTGGAAACACCATATATTTT. Full variable domain (remainder filled in from reference TRBV7-6 and TRBJ1-3): GAGVSQSPRYKVTKRGQDVALRCDPISGHVSLYWYRQALGQGPEFLTYFNYEAQQDKSGLPNDRFSAERPEGSISTLTIQRTEQRDSAMYRCASSVTGGTGNTIYFGEGSWLTVV.

This rearrangement joins TRBV5-1 to TRBJ2-7; 11 bases align to TRBD1. V dropped 3 bases and J dropped 5; count of bases not matched to a gene: 13. The CDR3 has 17 residues. The V gene's germline CDR1 is SGHRS and CDR2 YFSETQ. The CDR3 sequence: CASSSGTGGLFFDEQYF. The CDR3 DNA reads as TGCGCCAGCAGCTCAGGGACAGGGGGACTTTTTTTCGACGAGCAGTACTTC.

A note on this clone: Additional DNA sequences in this sample encode the identical CDR3. The rearrangement joins TRBV11-2 to TRBJ1-2, with no clear D. The germline gives CDR1 SGHAT, CDR2 FQNNGV. V shed 5 bases and J shed 5 bases, with 12 bases lying between them. The CDR3 is 13 residues long. The CDR3 nucleotides read TGTGCCAGCAGCCCCCCGGGAGGATATGGCTACACCTTC. It yields the protein CASSPPGGYGYTF.

In this sample, this clone turned up once. The chain carries TRBV7-8 and TRBJ1-2; a possible D gene is TRBD1 (6 bases). Trimming stripped 7 bases from V and 7 bases from J, with 10 bases between. CDR1 SGHVS and CDR2 FQNEAQ come from the germline V gene. This CDR3 has 11 amino acids. CDR3 DNA: TGTGCCAGCAAAGACAGGAGTGGCTACACCTTC. It is translated as CASKDRSGYTF.

This chain joins TRBV29-1 and TRBJ1-2; 10 nucleotides align to TRBD1. V was pared by 3 bases and J by 7 bases, with 5 bases of the junction left unmatched. CDR1 and CDR2 from the germline V gene are SQVTM and ANQGSEA. This CDR3 comprises 13 residues. CDR3 DNA: TGCAGCGTTGAGAGGACAGGGGGTCCTGGCTACACCTTC. It codes for CSVERTGGPGYTF.

A few counts support this clone. In DNA form, the CDR3 reads TGTGCCAGCAGCCAAGATCGAGGGAGGTCTGAAGCTTTCTTT. Its translation is CASSQDRGRSEAFF. This chain connects TRBV14 to TRBJ1-1; D uncertain. V was shortened by 0 bases and J by 6 bases, with 11 bases between the two germline ends. CDR1 is SGHDN and CDR2 is FVKESK in the germline V gene. The CDR3 runs to 14 residues.

V and J are TRBV27 and TRBJ1-2; D is unresolved. Per germline, CDR1 MNHEY and CDR2 SMNVEV (reference sequence). V was cut by 6 bases and J by 2 bases, with 10 bases left in between. This CDR3 spans 13 amino acids. DNA of the CDR3: TGTGCCAGCAGATCCAGCGGGAACTATGGCTACACCTTC. Translation: CASRSSGNYGYTF.

CDR3 nucleotides: TGTGCCAGCAGTGATCTGGCTGTGGATCAGCCCCAGCATTTT. Amino acids: CASSDLAVDQPQHF. This chain links TRBV2 with TRBJ1-5, with D unresolved. V was shortened by 3 bases and J by 5 bases, with 11 bases between the two germline ends. There are 14 residues in the CDR3. CDR1 and CDR2 (germline): SNHLY, FYNNEI.

This chain uses TRBV12-5 with TRBJ2-5; the match to TRBD1 covers 8 bases. The V gene's germline CDR1 is LGHNT and CDR2 FRNRAP. With 0 bases clipped from V and 5 bases from J, the junction kept 8 bases outside the gene matches. This CDR3 is 16 amino acids long. The CDR3 sequence is CASGLVLDRAGETQYF. CDR3 coding DNA: TGTGCTAGTGGTTTGGTACTGGACAGGGCGGGGGAGACCCAGTACTTC.

This sequence joins TRBV4-3 and TRBJ2-3; a weak D match, TRBD1 (6 bases). V lost 1 base and J 7 bases, leaving 18 bases between the germline ends. Germline-derived CDR1 and CDR2 are LGHNA and YSLEER. This CDR3 region has 16 residues. CDR3 DNA sequence: TGCGCCAGCAGCCAAGGTTATGTACAGGGCGGTCATACGCAGTATTTT. Protein product: CASSQGYVQGGHTQYF.

The rearrangement joins TRBV4-1 to TRBJ1-1; 10 bases align to TRBD1. The V gene end was trimmed by 1 base and the J gene end by 1 base; junction bases not matched to a gene: 3. CDR1 is MGHRA and CDR2 is YSYEKL in the germline V gene. This CDR3 contains 16 residues. Here the CDR3 reads CASSQGDRGRNTEAFF. DNA of the CDR3: TGCGCCAGCAGCCAAGGGGACAGGGGTCGGAACACTGAAGCTTTCTTT.

The V and J genes are TRBV5-1 and TRBJ1-5; 11 bases line up with TRBD1. After removal of 3 bases from V and 7 bases from J, the junction contained 6 bases not matched to a gene. Per germline, CDR1 SGHRS and CDR2 YFSETQ. The CDR3 totals 15 residues. The CDR3: CASSWTGGAEQPQHF. CDR3 nucleotide sequence: TGCGCCAGCAGCTGGACAGGGGGCGCAGAGCAGCCCCAGCATTTT.

V and J are TRBV30 and TRBJ1-2; 8 bases are a match to TRBD1. The V gene's germline CDR1 is GTSNPN and CDR2 SVGIG (reference sequence). V gave up 8 bases and J gave up 8 bases; unmatched junction bases: 13. CDR3 length equals 13 residues. The CDR3 region is CAQNNPDRVGYTF. CDR3 in DNA: TGTGCCCAAAATAACCCGGACAGGGTCGGCTACACCTTC.

The rearrangement joins TRBV4-3 to TRBJ1-5, with a possible D match to TRBD1 (5 bases). The CDR3 is made up of 18 amino acids. V was cut by 6 bases and J by 0 bases, with 21 bases left in between. Looked up from germline, CDR1 is LGHNA and CDR2 is YSLEER. The DNA of the CDR3 is TGCGCCAGCAGTCAGCGGGTCCAGGGCCTACTTAGCAATCAGCCCCAGCATTTT. Protein sequence: CASSQRVQGLLSNQPQHF.

The chain joins TRBV18 to TRBJ2-7, with TRBD2 matching over 7 bases. This CDR3 is 14 amino acids long. The germline gives CDR1 KGHSH, CDR2 LQKENI. J lost 3 bases, V lost 1 base, and 3 bases had no gene match. CDR3 coding DNA: TGTGCCAGCTCACCACTGCCTAGCGGCTACGAGCAGTACTTC. Its translation is CASSPLPSGYEQYF.

The chain carries TRBV2 and TRBJ1-1; no firm D call. The CDR3 spans 12 residues. V shed 3 bases and J shed 4 bases, with 6 bases lying between them. Germline lookup yields CDR1 SNHLY and CDR2 FYNNEI. CDR3 coding DNA: TGTGCCAGCAGTGATGGGAGCACTGAAGCTTTCTTT. It encodes CASSDGSTEAFF.

This clone was recorded only once. The chain recombines TRBV29-1 with TRBJ2-3; no reliable D call. Trimming took off 3 bases at V and 2 bases at J, with 9 bases between the two ends. The CDR3 contains 13 residues. Looked up from germline, CDR1 is SQVTM and CDR2 is ANQGSEA. The CDR3 region is CSVETRLTDTQYF. The CDR3 nucleotides read TGCAGCGTTGAGACCCGACTCACAGATACGCAGTATTTT.

This chain uses TRBV10-1 with TRBJ2-1; D is unclear. Germline CDR1 and CDR2: WNHNN and SYGVQD (reference sequence). The CDR3 consists of 15 residues. The ends were cut back, 2 bases at V and 9 bases at J, with 17 bases in the middle. CDR3 residues: CASSERRYEVGEQFF. CDR3 sequence (DNA): TGCGCCAGCAGTGAGAGGAGATACGAAGTGGGTGAGCAGTTCTTC.

Only one count was recorded for this clone. The chain has TRBV25-1 and TRBJ2-7, with 12 bases that match TRBD2. V trimming: 2 bases; J trimming: 4 bases; junction bases outside the gene matches: 3. The CDR3 is 15 amino acids. From germline, CDR1 is MGHDK and CDR2 SYGVNS. The CDR3 nucleotides are TGTGCCAGCAGTGAAGCTAGCGGGAGGGGATACGAGCAGTACTTC. Translation: CASSEASGRGYEQYF.

The chain uses TRBV6-5 and TRBJ1-2, with D maybe TRBD1 (6 bases). CDR3 size: 14 residues. Germline CDR1 MNHEY, CDR2 SVGAGI. Trimming left V 0 bases short and J 4 bases short, with 9 bases between. This CDR3 reads CASSYSAGAYGYTF. CDR3 bases: TGTGCCAGCAGTTACTCGGCAGGGGCCTATGGCTACACCTTC.

The V and J genes are TRBV4-1 and TRBJ2-3; 14 bases agree with TRBD2. CDR1 MGHRA and CDR2 YSYEKL come from the germline V gene. The ends lost 2 bases at V and 4 bases at J; junction bases unmatched: 5. The length of the CDR3 is 17 residues. CDR3: CASSQQGLAGVSDTQYF. For the CDR3, the DNA is TGCGCCAGCAGCCAACAGGGACTAGCGGGAGTATCAGATACGCAGTATTTT.

The chain carries TRBV27 and TRBJ1-2; D not resolved. In germline, CDR1 is MNHEY, CDR2 SMNVEV (reference sequence). Deletions cut 2 bases from V and 2 bases from J, with 24 bases between. The CDR3 is 19 amino acids. CDR3 coding DNA: TGTGCCAGCAGTTTAAGGAGTCGTAATTCATTGACGGGAAACTATGGCTACACCTTC. Protein product: CASSLRSRNSLTGNYGYTF.